Listed here are 27 T cell receptor beta chains from one sample, sequenced in a study of cytomegalovirus exposure and HLA in healthy donors (dated by TCRdb to the late 2010s). Library generation was performed with the immunoSEQ multiplex PCR assay. The multiplex PCR relied on a mix of 60 forward primers for TCR Vbeta segments and 13 reverse primers for TCR Jbeta segments. The immuneACCESS repertoire file appears here via TCRdb, limited to in-frame rearrangements. These files lack a portion of the clones; in checked studies, under half of the deficit traces to unresolved V genes, and the cause of the others is not known. The table for this sample lists around 140,000 clones; about 61% of them were counted only once. 1.8% of the sample lies in the top ten. The sequenced sample consisted of PBMCs. The receptors stem from a male donor in good health and CMV-seronegative.

The J gene is TRBJ2-3, the V gene TRBV6-6, with 10 positions matching TRBD2. The CDR3 is 14 residues long. The V and J ends lost 2 bases and 5 bases, in that order; junction bases with no gene match: 1. Looked up from germline, CDR1 is MNHNY and CDR2 is SVGAGI (reference sequence). CDR3 sequence reads: CASSYVAGGDTQYF. The DNA for the CDR3 is TGTGCCAGCAGTTACGTAGCGGGGGGAGATACGCAGTATTTT.

This chain links TRBV29-1 with TRBJ2-3, with 8 bases lining up with TRBD2. The CDR3 has 15 amino acids. CDR1 and CDR2 (germline): SQVTM, ANQGSEA. V was clipped by 7 bases and J by 4 bases; unmatched bases: 13. CDR3 protein: CSGSTGTRGADTQYF. CDR3 in DNA: TGCAGCGGGTCAACCGGGACTAGAGGCGCAGATACGCAGTATTTT.

The V call is TRBV5-6, the J call TRBJ2-1; TRBD2 matches at 11 bases. The CDR3 sequence is 14 residues long. Trimming at V came to 1 base and at J to 9 bases, leaving 3 bases not matched to a gene. Looked up from germline, CDR1 is SGHDT and CDR2 is YYEEEE. The CDR3 protein is CASSLILAGAEQFF. The DNA for the CDR3 is TGTGCCAGCAGCTTGATACTAGCGGGGGCTGAGCAGTTCTTC.

The chain employs TRBV6-1 and TRBJ1-5, with a weak D call TRBD1 (6 bases). This CDR3 is 15 amino acids long. The germline CDR1 and CDR2 sequences are MNHNS and SASEGT. Trimming removed 5 bases at V and 3 bases at J, with 14 bases between. Written as DNA, the CDR3 is TGTGCCAGCAGTCCGGGGGCGGGGGCCAATCAGCCCCAGCATTTT. Its protein product is CASSPGAGANQPQHF.

V usage is TRBV11-1 and J usage is TRBJ2-5, with a tentative D call TRBD2 (5 bases). Germline V lookup: CDR1 SGHAT, CDR2 FQDESV (reference sequence). V lost 5 bases and J lost 5, with 12 bases in between. This CDR3 contains 13 residues. CDR3 in amino acids: CASSTRRGETQYF. DNA for the CDR3: TGTGCCAGCAGCACCCGACGAGGGGAGACCCAGTACTTC.

The J gene is TRBJ1-5, the V gene TRBV2; 7 positions match TRBD1. Trimming took 4 bases from V and 0 from J; bases not matched to a gene: 0. CDR1 is SNHLY, CDR2 FYNNEI, per germline. This CDR3 has 14 residues. CDR3 residues: CASSGDSSNQPQHF. The CDR3 nucleotides are TGTGCCAGCAGTGGGGACAGTAGCAATCAGCCCCAGCATTTT.

This clone was detected once. In DNA form, the CDR3 reads TGTGCCTGGAGCCTCGGGGAAACCGGGGAGCTGTTTTTT. Its protein is CAWSLGETGELFF. The chain recombines TRBV30 with TRBJ2-2; perhaps TRBD2 as D (5 bases). CDR3 size: 13 residues. Trimming took 3 bases from V and 5 from J, leaving 10 bases between them. Germline loops: CDR1 GTSNPN, CDR2 SVGIG (reference sequence).

The chain combines TRBV6-5 with TRBJ1-2; possible D gene TRBD1, 5 bases. Germline V CDR1 and CDR2: MNHEY, SVGAGI. Trimming stripped 6 bases from V and 3 bases from J, with 11 bases between. The CDR3 contains 13 residues. The CDR3 nucleotides are TGTGCCAGCAGCCGGGACTTCTACTATGGCTACACCTTC. As protein: CASSRDFYYGYTF.

V is TRBV5-4 and J is TRBJ2-3, with D possibly being TRBD1 (5 bases). Germline V gene lookup returns CDR1 SGHNT and CDR2 YYREEE (reference sequence). The CDR3 runs 15 residues. Trimming shortened V by 0 bases and J by 1 base, and 9 bases separated the two germline ends. The CDR3 here is CASSLEGVGTDTQYF. The CDR3, as DNA: TGTGCCAGCAGCTTGGAAGGGGTTGGCACAGATACGCAGTATTTT.

There are a few counts of this clone. The chain joins TRBV6-1 to TRBJ1-2; 9 bases line up with TRBD1. The CDR3 sequence is 14 residues long. Trimming at V came to 6 bases and at J to 7 bases, leaving 9 bases not matched to a gene. CDR1 and CDR2 from the germline V gene are MNHNS and SASEGT. CDR3 coding DNA: TGTGCCAGCAGGGATCCACAGGGGGCTAGTGGCTACACCTTC. It yields the protein CASRDPQGASGYTF.

The chain carries TRBV5-1 and TRBJ2-3; 8 nucleotides line up with TRBD2. The germline CDR1 and CDR2 sequences are SGHRS and YFSETQ. The CDR3 has 15 amino acids. Unmatched junction bases numbered 6, after V lost 2 bases and J lost 4 bases. The CDR3 region is CASSFSGGGADTQYF. CDR3 nucleotide sequence: TGCGCCAGCAGCTTTTCGGGGGGGGGCGCAGATACGCAGTATTTT.

The chain is built from TRBV7-2 and TRBJ2-3; 8 bases fit TRBD1. V dropped 5 bases and J dropped 5; count of bases not matched to a gene: 6. From germline, CDR1 is SGHTA and CDR2 FQGNSA. The CDR3 is made up of 14 amino acids. CDR3 region: CASSISQGVDTQYF. CDR3 bases: TGTGCCAGCAGCATCTCACAGGGGGTAGATACGCAGTATTTT.

CDR3 sequence reads: CASSFLGVSTVYEQYF. DNA for the CDR3: TGTGCCAGCAGCTTTTTAGGGGTATCTACGGTTTACGAGCAGTACTTC. This chain connects TRBV13 to TRBJ2-5; possible D gene TRBD1, 5 bases. The J call may be faulty, since TRBJ2-7 better matches the DNA end. The CDR3 is 16 amino acids. Per the germline V gene, CDR1 is PRHDT and CDR2 is FYEKMQ (reference sequence).

The CDR3 here is CASSPWRGVGTDTQYF. Here the CDR3 DNA reads TGTGCCAGCAGTCCCTGGCGGGGGGTTGGCACAGATACGCAGTATTTT. V usage is TRBV28 and J usage is TRBJ2-3, with TRBD2 matching over 8 bases. CDR3 length: 16 amino acids. Germline V gene data show CDR1 as MDHEN and CDR2 as SYDVKM. J lost 1 base, V lost 5 bases, and 8 bases had no gene match.

This chain links TRBV28 with TRBJ2-7, with a weak D call TRBD1 (6 bases). The CDR3 length is 14 residues. V was clipped by 2 bases and J by 2 bases, with 10 bases between them. The germline V gene encodes CDR1 MDHEN and CDR2 SYDVKM. As DNA, the CDR3 is TGTGCCAGCAGTTTACTTGGGGGCACCTACGAGCAGTACTTC. Translated: CASSLLGGTYEQYF.

The chain employs TRBV11-2 and TRBJ2-1, with TRBD2 identical over 12 bases. This CDR3 region has 16 residues. CDR1 and CDR2 from the germline V gene are SGHAT and FQNNGV. The trim removed 5 bases at V and 9 bases at J, leaving 11 bases unmatched. CDR3 DNA: TGTGCCAGCAGCCTAGGGGGTACTAGCGGGGGGCCTGAGCAGTTCTTC. Its protein is CASSLGGTSGGPEQFF.

The count of this clone is one. This chain links TRBV6-5 with TRBJ1-2; D ambiguous. V was clipped by 0 bases and J by 3 bases, with 8 bases between them. The CDR3 has 14 residues. Looked up from germline, CDR1 is MNHEY and CDR2 is SVGAGI. CDR3 coding DNA: TGTGCCAGCAGTTACTCCAGGTTACACTATGGCTACACCTTC. Translating gives CASSYSRLHYGYTF.

The chain couples TRBV6-1 to TRBJ1-1; D is possibly TRBD1 (6 bases). V gave up 2 bases and J gave up 5 bases, with 9 bases separating them. Per the germline V gene, CDR1 is MNHNS and CDR2 is SASEGT. The CDR3 covers 13 residues. This CDR3 is CASSEQRGTEAFF. The CDR3 nucleotides read TGTGCCAGCAGTGAACAAAGGGGGACTGAAGCTTTCTTT.

Comment on this clone: One end of the junction fails to match germline, which may point to a read error. V is TRBV7-9 and J is TRBJ2-3, with D unresolved. CDR1 is SEHNR and CDR2 is FQNEAQ in the germline V gene (reference sequence). The CDR3 spans 12 residues. CDR3 region: CSSSFVTDTQYF. CDR3 nucleotides: TGTTCCAGCAGCTTCGTGACAGATACGCAGTATTTT.

The rearrangement uses TRBV5-1 and TRBJ1-1; 8 positions agree with TRBD1. Germline-derived CDR1 and CDR2 are SGHRS and YFSETQ. The CDR3 extends over 16 amino acids. Unmatched junction bases numbered 14, after V lost 4 bases and J lost 6 bases. The CDR3 here is CASSQGRQGRDSEAFF. The CDR3 nucleotides read TGCGCCAGCAGCCAAGGGCGACAGGGGAGAGACTCTGAAGCTTTCTTT.

J is TRBJ2-7 and V is TRBV7-2; D is possibly TRBD2 (5 bases). Germline assignment: CDR1 SGHTA and CDR2 FQGNSA. This CDR3 contains 13 residues. Deletions cut 1 base from V and 5 bases from J, with 9 bases between. The CDR3 protein is CASSLVAGDEQYF. The CDR3, as DNA: TGTGCCAGCAGCTTAGTGGCGGGCGACGAGCAGTACTTC. Complete variable domain (other parts from reference TRBV7-2 and TRBJ2-7): GAGVSQSPSNKVTEKGKDVELRCDPISGHTALYWYRQSLGQGLEFLIYFQGNSAPDKSGLPSDRFSAERTGGSVSTLTIQRTQQEDSAVYLCASSLVAGDEQYFGPGTRLTVT.

A single count supports this clone. Here the CDR3 reads CASSRGQIMNTEAFF. CDR3 in DNA: TGTGCCAGCTCACGCGGACAGATAATGAACACTGAAGCTTTCTTT. This chain links TRBV18 with TRBJ1-1, with a weak D call TRBD1 (6 bases). Germline V CDR1 and CDR2: KGHSH, LQKENI. V dropped 4 bases and J dropped 0 bases, with 12 bases sitting between them. The CDR3 spans 15 residues.

This clone has only a few counts. The chain couples TRBV10-2 to TRBJ1-2; D gene uncertain. V dropped 8 bases and J dropped 7 bases, with 17 bases sitting between them. The CDR3 extends over 13 amino acids. The V gene's germline CDR1 is WSHSY and CDR2 SAAADI. Here the CDR3 reads CASRLGSLGGYTF. CDR3 nucleotide sequence: TGCGCCAGCCGTCTAGGGAGCCTTGGTGGCTACACCTTC.

This clone was found once. This sequence joins TRBV6-5 and TRBJ2-7; 7 bases map to TRBD1. The CDR3 is 13 residues long. Germline loops: CDR1 MNHEY, CDR2 SVGAGI. Trimming at V came to 5 bases and at J to 5 bases, leaving 6 bases not matched to a gene. CDR3 in DNA: TGTGCCAGCAGTCACAGGGGAACCCACGAGCAGTACTTC. Translated: CASSHRGTHEQYF.

The chain uses TRBV5-4 and TRBJ2-1; the D gene is possibly TRBD2 (7 bases). V was cut by 4 bases and J by 2 bases, with 13 bases left in between. Per germline, CDR1 SGHNT and CDR2 YYREEE (reference sequence). The CDR3 extends over 15 amino acids. As DNA, the CDR3 is TGTGCCAGCAGCCCGGGGGGCCCCACCTACAATGAGCAGTTCTTC. The encoded protein is CASSPGGPTYNEQFF. Looking up the rest from reference TRBV5-4 and TRBJ2-1 gives the full variable domain: ETGVTQSPTHLIKTRGQQVTLRCSSQSGHNTVSWYQQALGQGPQFIFQYYREEENGRGNFPPRFSGLQFPNYSSELNVNALELDDSALYLCASSPGGPTYNEQFFGPGTRLTVL.

This clone was seen at least ten times. The CDR3 protein is CASSSQERGGNTGELFF. The CDR3 nucleotides are TGTGCCAGCAGCTCGCAAGAAAGAGGAGGAAACACCGGGGAGCTGTTTTTT. The chain combines TRBV7-9 with TRBJ2-2; D might be TRBD2 (5 bases). The CDR3 length is 17 residues. Germline assignment: CDR1 SEHNR and CDR2 FQNEAQ (reference sequence). The ends were cut back, 4 bases at V and 2 bases at J, with 17 bases in the middle.

The chain links TRBV29-1 to TRBJ1-4; D call uncertain. The CDR3 runs 12 residues. Trimming left V 0 bases short and J 11 bases short, with 10 bases between. The germline CDR1 and CDR2 sequences are SQVTM and ANQGSEA. The DNA of the CDR3 is TGCAGCGTTGAAGATTTGGGCTTGAAACTGTTTTTT. Translation gives CSVEDLGLKLFF. Complete variable domain (other parts from reference TRBV29-1 and TRBJ1-4): SAVISQKPSRDICQRGTSLTIQCQVDSQVTMMFWYRQQPGQSLTLIATANQGSEATYESGFVIDKFPISRPNLTFSTLTVSNMSPEDSSIYLCSVEDLGLKLFFGSGTQLSVL.